This T cell receptor beta chain was recovered during a study of T cell changes during pregnancy in multiple sclerosis. Germline values: CDR1 SGHRS, CDR2 YFSETQ. The CDR3 consists of 17 residues. Trimming removed 4 bases at V and 0 bases at J, with 19 bases between. Data came from immunoSEQ multiplex PCR; TCRdb stores just in-frame clones and leaves some out. The profile shows about 54,000 clones, about nine tenths of them singletons. The source material was peripheral blood, sampled after pregnancy. The chain combines TRBV5-1 with TRBJ2-5; D is perhaps TRBD2 (7 bases). This clonotype was sampled from a female donor in good health, enrolled as a control in a pregnancy study. CDR3: CASSKGGRGDNQETQYF. In nucleotides, the CDR3 is TGCGCCAGCAGCAAGGGGGGGAGGGGGGACAACCAAGAGACCCAGTACTTC.